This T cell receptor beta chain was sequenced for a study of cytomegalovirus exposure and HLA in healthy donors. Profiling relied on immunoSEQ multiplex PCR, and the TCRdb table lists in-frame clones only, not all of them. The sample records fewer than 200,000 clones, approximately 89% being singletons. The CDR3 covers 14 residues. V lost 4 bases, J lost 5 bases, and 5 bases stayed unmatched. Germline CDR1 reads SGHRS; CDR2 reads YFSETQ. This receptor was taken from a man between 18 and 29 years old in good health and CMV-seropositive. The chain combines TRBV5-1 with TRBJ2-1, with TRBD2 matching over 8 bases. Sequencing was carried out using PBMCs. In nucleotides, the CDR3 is TGCGCCAGCAGCCGAGCGGGACTAGACAATGAGCAGTTCTTC. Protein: CASSRAGLDNEQFF.